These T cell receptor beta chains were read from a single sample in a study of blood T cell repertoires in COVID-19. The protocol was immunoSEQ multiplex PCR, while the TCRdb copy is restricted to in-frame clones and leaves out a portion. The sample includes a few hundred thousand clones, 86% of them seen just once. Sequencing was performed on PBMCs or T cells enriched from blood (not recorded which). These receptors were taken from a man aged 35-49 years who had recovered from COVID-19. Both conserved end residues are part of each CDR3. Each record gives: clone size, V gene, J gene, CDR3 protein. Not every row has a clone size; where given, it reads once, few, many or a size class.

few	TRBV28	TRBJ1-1	CASSVKGGEAFF
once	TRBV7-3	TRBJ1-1	CASSPTGLTEAFF
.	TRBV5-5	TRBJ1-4	CASSLEEGENEKLFF
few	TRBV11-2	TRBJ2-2	CASSLNSGGYTGELFF
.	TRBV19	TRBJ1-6	CASSAGVDNSPLHF
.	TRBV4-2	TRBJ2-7	CASSQDAVPGQGRTYEQYF
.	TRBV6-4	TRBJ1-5	CASRRADSSNQPQHF
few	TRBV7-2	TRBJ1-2	CASSFTNYGYTF
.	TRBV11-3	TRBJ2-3	CASSSQGTVTDTQYF
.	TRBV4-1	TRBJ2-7	CASSQGLSEGQYF
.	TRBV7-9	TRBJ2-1	CASSLPGGRDNEQFF
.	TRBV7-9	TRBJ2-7	CASSFRTGVYEQYF
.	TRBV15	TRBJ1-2	CATSRDLAGGFRGYTF
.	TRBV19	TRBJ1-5	CASIGPPGWEPQHF
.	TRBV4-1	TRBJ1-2	CASSQGEGVLGYTF
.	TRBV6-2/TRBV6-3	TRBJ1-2	CASSYAGQGALVYGYTF